This T cell receptor beta chain was identified in a study of PD-1 blockade in classical Hodgkin lymphoma. For the study at large: Patients had nivolumab dosed at 3 mg/kg, delivered intravenously every 2 weeks.

Documented time point: cycle 4 day 1 (C4D1), after more than 5 weeks of nivolumab. All trial patients relapsed after autologous stem cell transplantation. V trimming: 3 bases; J trimming: 7 bases; junction bases outside the gene matches: 5. The CDR3 sequence is 14 residues long. Germline V gives CDR1 SGHNT, CDR2 YYREEE (reference sequence). TCRdb keeps only in-frame clones here, not all; method: immunoSEQ multiplex PCR. The sample lists 90,000 to 140,000 clones, about nine tenths occurring once. The receptor was isolated from a human donor with classical Hodgkin lymphoma. The chain has TRBV5-4 and TRBJ1-4; 8 nucleotides agree with TRBD1. The material was peripheral blood mononuclear cells (PBMCs), obtained before the fourth cycle of nivolumab. CDR3 nucleotides: TGTGCCAGCAGCTCGGACAGGGCGAGTGAAAAACTGTTTTTT. As protein: CASSSDRASEKLFF.